This passage covers 23 T cell receptor beta chains from one sample sequenced in a study of T cell responses to AZD1222 COVID-19 vaccine. The method was immunoSEQ multiplex PCR; TCRdb's version includes in-frame clones alone and lacks a portion of them. Of about 130,000 clones in the sample, 86% are singletons; the top ten hold around 10%. The specimen comprised peripheral blood, sampled on day 0 of AZD1222 vaccination. All receptors derive from an adult in good health.

The chain couples TRBV7-2 to TRBJ1-1; TRBD1 agrees at 9 bases. The germline gives CDR1 SGHTA, CDR2 FQGNSA. Losses at the gene ends were 5 bases for V and 1 base for J; bases not matched to a gene: 5. There are 15 residues in the CDR3. DNA for the CDR3: TGTGCCAGCAGCCCGGGGACAGGGTGGAACACTGAAGCTTTCTTT. Protein product: CASSPGTGWNTEAFF.

The chain uses TRBV6-2 or TRBV6-3 and TRBJ2-7; no clear D gene. The CDR3 extends over 13 amino acids. CDR1 is MNHEY, CDR2 SVGEGT, per germline. V dropped 6 bases and J dropped 7 bases, with 16 bases sitting between them. CDR3 region: CASSSGFPPEQYF. CDR3 nucleotide sequence: TGTGCCAGCAGCTCGGGTTTTCCCCCAGAGCAGTACTTC.

The chain is built from TRBV6-5 and TRBJ1-2; 7 nucleotides align to TRBD1. The CDR3 is 15 residues long. Germline CDR1 and CDR2: MNHEY and SVGAGI. V lost 6 bases, J lost 8 bases, and 15 bases stayed unmatched. CDR3 loop: CASRDLKDRDEGYTF. The CDR3 bases are TGTGCCAGCAGGGACTTAAAAGACAGGGATGAGGGCTACACCTTC.

A few counts support this clone. The V gene is TRBV6-4, the J gene TRBJ2-3, with TRBD2 matching over 12 bases. The CDR3 contains 16 residues. V gave up 4 bases and J gave up 4 bases; unmatched junction bases: 6. Germline V gene lookup returns CDR1 MRHNA and CDR2 SNTAGT. This chain's CDR3 is CASSGSLAGGPDTQYF. The CDR3 nucleotides read TGTGCCAGCAGTGGCTCCCTAGCGGGAGGGCCAGATACGCAGTATTTT.

CDR3 DNA sequence: TGTGCCACCAGTGATTTGAAGGCGGGGGGGAACAATGAGCAGTTCTTC. Translation: CATSDLKAGGNNEQFF. The gene calls are TRBV24-1 and TRBJ2-1, with 9 positions matching TRBD2. V was clipped by 0 bases and J by 5 bases; unmatched bases: 4. Germline V gives CDR1 KGHDR, CDR2 SFDVKD. This CDR3 has 16 amino acids.

The chain joins TRBV30 to TRBJ1-5; the match to TRBD1 covers 10 bases. This CDR3 spans 17 amino acids. Looked up from germline, CDR1 is GTSNPN and CDR2 is SVGIG (reference sequence). V lost 0 bases, J lost 7 bases, and 12 bases stayed unmatched. CDR3 bases: TGTGCCTGGAGTGTAAAGACAGGGGGCTGGCATGGGCAGCCCCAGCATTTT. Protein product: CAWSVKTGGWHGQPQHF.

Only one count was recorded for this clone. The chain employs TRBV7-2 and TRBJ1-2, with a weak D call TRBD1 (5 bases). Trimming pared 2 bases from V and 7 bases from J, leaving 11 bases between. The germline CDR1 and CDR2 sequences are SGHTA and FQGNSA. This CDR3 spans 13 amino acids. The CDR3 sequence is CASSLQGRSGYTF. CDR3 bases: TGTGCCAGCAGCTTACAGGGACGCTCTGGCTACACCTTC.

The genes are TRBV6-5 and TRBJ2-3, with unresolved D. Germline V lookup: CDR1 MNHEY, CDR2 SVGAGI. The CDR3 has 13 residues. Trimming removed 2 bases at V and 0 bases at J, with 3 bases between. DNA of the CDR3: TGTGCCAGCAGTTACGGTAGCACAGATACGCAGTATTTT. Translation: CASSYGSTDTQYF.

The genes are TRBV6-5 and TRBJ2-7; 12 nucleotides agree with TRBD2. This CDR3 is 15 amino acids long. The junction had 5 bases not matched to a gene; V was cut back by 6 bases and J by 2 bases. Germline V lookup: CDR1 MNHEY, CDR2 SVGAGI. The CDR3 DNA reads TGTGCCAGCAGCCCCCGGACTAGCGGGGCCTACGAGCAGTACTTC. Amino acid sequence: CASSPRTSGAYEQYF.

The gene calls are TRBV4-3 and TRBJ1-5; unclear D gene. Trimming took off 4 bases at V and 4 bases at J, with 8 bases between the two ends. Germline V CDR1 and CDR2: LGHNA, YSLEER. This CDR3 has 13 residues. CDR3 residues: CASSREVNQPQHF. CDR3 DNA sequence: TGCGCCAGCAGCCGTGAGGTGAATCAGCCCCAGCATTTT.

This chain joins TRBV3-1 (or the pseudogene TRBV3-2) and TRBJ1-6; D remains ambiguous. CDR1 LGHDT and CDR2 YNNKEL come from the germline V gene (reference sequence). This CDR3 is built from 15 residues. V was clipped by 1 base and J by 9 bases, with 13 bases between them. Here the CDR3 reads CASSQGVNGVSPLHF. The CDR3 DNA is TGTGCCAGCAGCCAAGGGGTGAACGGGGTTTCACCCCTCCACTTT.

DNA of the CDR3: TGTGCCAGCAGCTTAGCGGGGCTAGCGGGGGGGAACGGAGAGACCCAGTACTTC. It codes for CASSLAGLAGGNGETQYF. The V call is TRBV7-6, the J call TRBJ2-5; TRBD2 matches 12 bases. Germline V gives CDR1 SGHVS, CDR2 FNYEAQ. J gave up 4 bases and V 0 bases, and 9 bases lay outside the gene matches. The CDR3 sequence is 18 residues long.

The chain couples TRBV5-1 to TRBJ1-2; D possibly corresponds to TRBD1 (5 bases). This CDR3 region has 14 residues. V shed 7 bases and J shed 0 bases, with 13 bases lying between them. From germline, CDR1 is SGHRS and CDR2 YFSETQ. CDR3 DNA sequence: TGCGCCAGCTGCGAGGGGCCAACTAACTATGGCTACACCTTC. Protein: CASCEGPTNYGYTF.

The chain combines TRBV6-4 with TRBJ2-3; TRBD2 agrees at 9 bases. Germline assignment: CDR1 MRHNA and CDR2 SNTAGT. V gave up 6 bases and J gave up 1 base; unmatched junction bases: 5. This CDR3 has 15 residues. CDR3 loop: CASRSVAGGTDTQYF. The DNA of the CDR3 is TGTGCCAGCAGGAGTGTAGCGGGAGGCACAGATACGCAGTATTTT.

This CDR3 is CAWTGTANEKLFF. Written as DNA, the CDR3 is TGTGCCTGGACAGGGACAGCTAATGAAAAACTGTTTTTT. The V gene is TRBV30, the J gene TRBJ1-4, with 7 bases identical to TRBD1. J gave up 3 bases and V 4 bases, and 2 bases lay outside the gene matches. CDR3 length: 13 residues. From germline, CDR1 is GTSNPN and CDR2 SVGIG (reference sequence).

The chain carries TRBV9 and TRBJ1-2; D ambiguous. There are 13 residues in the CDR3. Germline CDR1 is SGDLS and CDR2 is YYNGEE. Trimming shortened V by 2 bases and J by 8 bases, and 13 bases separated the two germline ends. CDR3: CASSVLEMGGYTF. CDR3 coding DNA: TGTGCCAGCAGCGTCCTTGAGATGGGCGGCTACACCTTC.

The chain uses TRBV27 and TRBJ2-5, with D perhaps TRBD1 (5 bases). V lost 3 bases and J lost 4, with 12 bases in between. The CDR3 is 14 residues long. The V gene's germline CDR1 is MNHEY and CDR2 SMNVEV (reference sequence). The CDR3 DNA follows: TGTGCCAGCAGTTTTGGGGCTGGTGGAGAGACCCAGTACTTC. Translated, it gives CASSFGAGGETQYF.

The chain joins TRBV7-6 to TRBJ1-6; D might be TRBD1 (5 bases). This CDR3 comprises 16 residues. CDR1 SGHVS and CDR2 FNYEAQ come from the germline V gene. The V end lost 0 bases, the J end lost 6 bases, and 12 bases lay between the germline ends. The CDR3 nucleotides read TGTGCCAGCAGCTTAGCGCGGGCGGGGGGTAATTCACCCCTCCACTTT. Amino acids: CASSLARAGGNSPLHF.

The chain carries TRBV15 and TRBJ1-2; D is undetermined. The germline V and J ends were trimmed by 6 bases and 8 bases, with 16 bases remaining between them. CDR1 and CDR2 (germline): LNHNV, YYDKDF (reference sequence). The CDR3 runs to 13 residues. CDR3 loop: CATSQITREGYTF. In nucleotides, the CDR3 is TGTGCCACCAGTCAAATAACAAGGGAAGGCTACACCTTC.

Within the sample, this clone is large. The chain employs TRBV27 and TRBJ1-3; D perhaps matches TRBD1 (5 bases). V lost 6 bases, J lost 2 bases, and 14 bases lay in between. This CDR3 has 15 residues. Germline V gene lookup returns CDR1 MNHEY and CDR2 SMNVEV (reference sequence). The CDR3 DNA reads as TGTGCCAGCAGCCTTTCAGGGTTGGCTGGAAACACCATATATTTT. Protein: CASSLSGLAGNTIYF.

This clone came up a few times. V and J are TRBV12-3 or TRBV12-4 and TRBJ2-3; the D is unclear. The CDR3 spans 11 residues. With 0 bases removed from V and 8 bases from J, the gap between germline ends came to 3 bases. The CDR3 DNA follows: TGTGCCAGCAGTTTAGCACGTACGCAGTATTTT. The encoded protein is CASSLARTQYF.

V gene TRBV7-9 combines with J gene TRBJ2-2, with D unresolved. This CDR3 spans 12 amino acids. Per germline, CDR1 SEHNR and CDR2 FQNEAQ (reference sequence). The V end was cut by 1 base, the J end by 6 bases, with 3 bases between. The CDR3 is CASSLEAGELFF. The CDR3 DNA is TGTGCCAGCAGCTTAGAGGCCGGGGAGCTGTTTTTT.

The V call is TRBV27, the J call TRBJ2-7; 10 bases fit TRBD2. CDR3 size: 14 residues. Germline V gene lookup returns CDR1 MNHEY and CDR2 SMNVEV (reference sequence). V lost 4 bases, J lost 4 bases, and 4 bases stayed unmatched. The CDR3 region has the DNA TGTGCCAGCAGTTCCGGGACTAGCGTATACGAGCAGTACTTC. This encodes CASSSGTSVYEQYF.